Listed below are T cell receptor beta chains from one sample, sequenced in a study of blood T cell repertoires in COVID-19. Clones were read by immunoSEQ multiplex PCR, and TCRdb kept only the in-frame ones, dropping some. The table records 450,000 to 600,000 clones, about 85% of them present only once. Specimen: PBMCs or T cells enriched from blood (not recorded which). These receptor sequences come from a woman under 30 who had recovered from COVID-19. CDR3s include the opening cysteine and the closing phenylalanine or tryptophan.

CDR3aa	v_gene
CASSLPTENTEAFF	TRBV7-9
CASSQQHRGTEAFF	TRBV3-1/TRBV3-2
CATMDRSSYNSPLHF	TRBV2
CASSLSGVLETQYF	TRBV27
CASSQVGGVEAFF	TRBV3-1/TRBV3-2
CASSSTSGGLQETQYF	TRBV7-2
CAWSFRGGDYGYTF	TRBV30
CASRQGTPYNSPLHF	TRBV5-1
CSATRGSTDTQYF	TRBV29-1
CASSLTIAENTGELFF	TRBV5-1
CATRTGERGYTF	TRBV19
CSVERRQASGAFF	TRBV29-1
CASRRGGYGYTF	TRBV5-4
CASSDSGVKQYF	TRBV6-4
CASSITGTNSPLHF	TRBV19
CASSNSGQGDTQPQHF	TRBV3-1/TRBV3-2
CASTRSLGNTIYF	TRBV28
CASSSGASNTEAFF	TRBV19
CASSRTALTGELFF	TRBV5-6
CASSVYRDGNTIYF	TRBV6-5
CASSLEPGRNPEAFF	TRBV5-4
CASSLTRDTEAFF	TRBV12-3/TRBV12-4
CASSLGQNQPQHF	TRBV5-4
CASSLGGGSQPQHF	TRBV7-8
CASTAGGYNSPLHF	TRBV2
CASSGTRGPGELFF	TRBV2
CASSPWTGELVGELFF	TRBV5-1
CASSLTEKLFF	TRBV11-2
CASSFGLFSSYEQYF	TRBV11-2
CASSRQMGGTEAFF	TRBV4-1
CASSPTRGGQYF	TRBV18
CASSLSVEQYF	TRBV28
CASSPTSTNTEAFF	TRBV5-1
CASRFLQGGYGYTF	TRBV6-6
CASSQEASQGNSPLHF	TRBV28
CASSSRTDTEAFF	TRBV19
CASSLLEGGNEKLFF	TRBV13
CSASHRANEKLFF	TRBV20-1
CASSFLTRDGGNEQYF	TRBV11-2
CASSPLEGQETQYF	TRBV5-1
CSASPPSYNEQFF	TRBV20-1
CASSPRQGYGYTF	TRBV27
CASSPPGDEETQYF	TRBV3-1/TRBV3-2
CASSSTTDNEQFF	TRBV5-6
CASSSGAEQYF	TRBV19
CASSSSTGVVNYTF	TRBV27
CASSQGPGLAGVLTGELFF	TRBV3-1/TRBV3-2
CASTALGQGGEKLFF	TRBV27